A single sample is the source of the 9 T cell receptor beta chains below, sequenced in a study of T cell responses to AZD1222 COVID-19 vaccine. The method was immunoSEQ multiplex PCR; TCRdb's version includes in-frame clones alone and lacks a portion of them. Counted here are about 130,000 clones, less than 95% occurring once; the ten biggest clones make up approximately 4.5%. The specimen was peripheral blood, collected on day 0 of MenACWY control vaccination. All receptors come from an adult in good health.

The V and J genes are TRBV7-8 and TRBJ1-6; 7 bases are a match to TRBD1. CDR1 is SGHVS and CDR2 is FQNEAQ in the germline V gene. The V gene end was trimmed by 0 bases and the J gene end by 4 bases; junction bases not matched to a gene: 3. The CDR3 consists of 16 residues. The CDR3 loop reads CASSLAETGYNSPLHF. In nucleotides, the CDR3 is TGTGCCAGCAGCTTAGCGGAGACAGGGTATAATTCACCCCTCCACTTT.

J is TRBJ1-2 and V is TRBV6-2 or TRBV6-3; TRBD1 is a possible D gene (6 bases). Trimming stripped 6 bases from V and 3 bases from J, with 14 bases between. This CDR3 is built from 14 residues. The V gene's germline CDR1 is MNHEY and CDR2 SVGEGT. The CDR3 sequence: CASSHQGFDYGYTF. The CDR3 DNA reads TGTGCCAGCAGCCACCAGGGGTTCGACTATGGCTACACCTTC.

The chain joins TRBV27 to TRBJ1-2, with 7 bases that match TRBD1. Germline V gene sequence: CDR1 MNHEY, CDR2 SMNVEV (reference sequence). V shed 2 bases and J 4 bases; nucleotides not matched to a gene: 13. The CDR3 runs 17 residues. CDR3 DNA sequence: TGTGCCAGCAGTTTAGGGCAGGGGGGGATTCTAGGCTATGGCTACACCTTC. Translation gives CASSLGQGGILGYGYTF.

J is TRBJ1-3 and V is TRBV30; the D gene is possibly TRBD1 (5 bases). The CDR3 consists of 14 residues. V was clipped by 4 bases and J by 0 bases, with 10 bases between them. Germline CDR1 is GTSNPN and CDR2 is SVGIG (reference sequence). For the CDR3, the DNA is TGTGCCTGGACCCCAGGACACTCTGGAAACACCATATATTTT. It is translated as CAWTPGHSGNTIYF.

The chain joins TRBV19 to TRBJ1-4; D is uncertain. V lost 10 bases to trimming and J lost 0 bases, with 12 bases between them. The CDR3 has 14 residues. Germline V lookup: CDR1 LNHDA, CDR2 SQIVND (reference sequence). CDR3 residues: CATTEFATNEKLFF. Here the CDR3 DNA reads TGTGCCACCACAGAGTTTGCAACTAATGAAAAACTGTTTTTT.

This chain links TRBV28 with TRBJ2-4; weak D call: TRBD1 (6 bases). V was cut by 2 bases and J by 3 bases, with 17 bases left in between. The CDR3 loop spans 17 amino acids. The germline CDR1 and CDR2 sequences are MDHEN and SYDVKM. CDR3 region: CASSLRTGIRLKNIQYF. The CDR3, as DNA: TGTGCCAGCAGTTTACGAACAGGGATCCGCCTCAAAAACATTCAGTACTTC.

This chain links TRBV28 with TRBJ2-1; D is uncertain. Trimming removed 2 bases at V and 1 base at J, with 3 bases between. This CDR3 comprises 13 residues. Per germline, CDR1 MDHEN and CDR2 SYDVKM. Here the CDR3 DNA reads TGTGCCAGCAGTTTAGGGTCCTACAATGAGCAGTTCTTC. Protein product: CASSLGSYNEQFF.

The gene calls are TRBV24-1 and TRBJ1-2, with D unresolved. CDR3 length: 14 residues. Between the trimmed V and J ends, which lost 1 base and 4 bases, there was a span of 9 bases. Germline assignment: CDR1 KGHDR and CDR2 SFDVKD. CDR3 nucleotide sequence: TGTGCCACCAGTGATTTAGCGTCAGGCTATGGCTACACCTTC. It yields the protein CATSDLASGYGYTF.

The rearrangement uses TRBV28 and TRBJ2-1; 9 bases match TRBD1. The V gene's germline CDR1 is MDHEN and CDR2 SYDVKM. Unmatched junction bases numbered 6, after V lost 3 bases and J lost 9 bases. The CDR3 contains 14 residues. The CDR3 nucleotides are TGTGCCAGCAGTTTGGACAGGGGTCCGGGTGAGCAGTTCTTC. It codes for CASSLDRGPGEQFF.